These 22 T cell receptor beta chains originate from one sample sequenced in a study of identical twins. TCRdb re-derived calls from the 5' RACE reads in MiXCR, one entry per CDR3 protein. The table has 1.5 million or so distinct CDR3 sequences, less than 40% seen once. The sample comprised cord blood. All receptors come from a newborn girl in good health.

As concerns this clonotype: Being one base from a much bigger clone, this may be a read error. CDR3: CASSLIADAQYF. In DNA, the CDR3 is TGTGCCAGCAGTTTAATAGCAGATGCGCAGTATTTT. The V gene is TRBV12-3 or TRBV12-4, the J gene TRBJ2-3; no clear D. The CDR3 has 12 residues.

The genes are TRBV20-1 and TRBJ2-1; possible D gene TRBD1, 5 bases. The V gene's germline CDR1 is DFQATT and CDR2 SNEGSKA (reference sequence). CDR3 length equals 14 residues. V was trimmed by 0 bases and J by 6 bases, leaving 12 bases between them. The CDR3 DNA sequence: TGCAGTGCTAGAGATTGGGGCGCGATCAATGAGCAGTTCTTC. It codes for CSARDWGAINEQFF.

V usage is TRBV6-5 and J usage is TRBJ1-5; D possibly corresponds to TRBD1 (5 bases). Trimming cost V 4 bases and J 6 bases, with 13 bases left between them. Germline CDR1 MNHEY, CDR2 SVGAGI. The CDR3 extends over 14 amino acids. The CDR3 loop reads CASSSIGQGQPQHF. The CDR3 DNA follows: TGTGCCAGCAGTTCGATCGGGCAGGGTCAGCCCCAGCATTTT.

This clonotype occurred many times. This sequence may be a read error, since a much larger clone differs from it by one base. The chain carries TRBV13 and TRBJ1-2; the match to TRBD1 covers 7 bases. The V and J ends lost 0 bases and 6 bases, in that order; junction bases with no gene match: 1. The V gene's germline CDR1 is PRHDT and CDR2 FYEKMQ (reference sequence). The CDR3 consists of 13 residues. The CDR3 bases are TGTGCCAGCAGCTTAGGGACAGGGCATGGCTACACCTTC. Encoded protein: CASSLGTGHGYTF.

CDR3 DNA sequence: TGTGCCAGCAGCGTAACACCAAAAAGCACAGATACGCAGTATTTT. Protein product: CASSVTPKSTDTQYF. J is TRBJ2-3 and V is TRBV9; the D is unclear. CDR1 and CDR2 from the germline V gene are SGDLS and YYNGEE. Trimming left V 1 base short and J 0 bases short, with 9 bases between. The CDR3 loop spans 15 amino acids.

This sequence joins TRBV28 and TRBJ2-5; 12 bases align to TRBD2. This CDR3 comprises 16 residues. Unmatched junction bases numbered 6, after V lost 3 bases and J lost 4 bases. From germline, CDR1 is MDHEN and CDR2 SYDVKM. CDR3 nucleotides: TGTGCCAGCAGTTTCCCCGAGGGACTAGCGGGAGAGACCCAGTACTTC. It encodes CASSFPEGLAGETQYF.

This CDR3 is CASSLRSGTGVYYEQYF. The DNA for the CDR3 is TGTGCCAGCAGCTTAAGATCGGGGACAGGGGTTTACTACGAGCAGTACTTC. This chain joins TRBV11-2 and TRBJ2-7; 10 nucleotides line up with TRBD1. J lost 3 bases, V lost 2 bases, and 10 bases had no gene match. The CDR3 length is 17 residues. CDR1 and CDR2 (germline): SGHAT, FQNNGV. The full variable domain, its missing parts supplied by reference TRBV11-2 and TRBJ2-7, is EAGVAQSPRYKIIEKRQSVAFWCNPISGHATLYWYQQILGQGPKLLIQFQNNGVVDDSQLPKDRFSAERLKGVDSTLKIQPAKLEDSAVYLCASSLRSGTGVYYEQYFGPGTRLTVT.

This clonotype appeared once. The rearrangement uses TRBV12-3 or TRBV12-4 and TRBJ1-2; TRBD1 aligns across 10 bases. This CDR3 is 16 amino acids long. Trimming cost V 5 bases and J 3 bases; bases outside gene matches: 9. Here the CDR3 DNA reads TGTGCCAGCAGTACGAGACAGGGGGCGGACGACTATGGCTACACCTTC. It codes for CASSTRQGADDYGYTF.

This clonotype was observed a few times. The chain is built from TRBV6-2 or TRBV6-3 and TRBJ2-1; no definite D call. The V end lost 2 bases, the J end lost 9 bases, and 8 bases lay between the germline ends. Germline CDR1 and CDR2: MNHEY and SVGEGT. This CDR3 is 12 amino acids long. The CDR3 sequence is CASSYPGLEQFF. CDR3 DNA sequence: TGTGCCAGCAGTTACCCGGGCCTTGAGCAGTTCTTC.

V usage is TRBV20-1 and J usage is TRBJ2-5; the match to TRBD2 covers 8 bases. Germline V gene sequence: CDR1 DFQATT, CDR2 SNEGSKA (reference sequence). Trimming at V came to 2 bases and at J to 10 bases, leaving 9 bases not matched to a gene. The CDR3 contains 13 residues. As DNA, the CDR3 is TGCAGTGCTAGAAATCGGCTAGCGGGCAACCAGTACTTC. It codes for CSARNRLAGNQYF.

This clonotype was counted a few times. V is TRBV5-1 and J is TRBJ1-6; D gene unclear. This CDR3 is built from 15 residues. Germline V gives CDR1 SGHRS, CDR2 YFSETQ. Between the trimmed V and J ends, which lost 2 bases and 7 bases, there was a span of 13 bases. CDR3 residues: CASSLRQISNSPLHF. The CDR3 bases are TGCGCCAGCAGCTTAAGGCAGATCTCCAATTCACCCCTCCACTTT. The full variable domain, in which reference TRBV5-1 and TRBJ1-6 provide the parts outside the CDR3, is KAGVTQTPRYLIKTRGQQVTLSCSPISGHRSVSWYQQTPGQGLQFLFEYFSETQRNKGNFPGRFSGRQFSNSRSEMNVSTLELGDSALYLCASSLRQISNSPLHFGNGTRLTVT.

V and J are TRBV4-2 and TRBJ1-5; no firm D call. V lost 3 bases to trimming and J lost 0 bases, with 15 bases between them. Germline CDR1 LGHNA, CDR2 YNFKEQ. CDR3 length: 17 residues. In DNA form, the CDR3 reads TGTGCCAGCAGCCAGGACGGAGGGTACAATAGCAATCAGCCCCAGCATTTT. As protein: CASSQDGGYNSNQPQHF.

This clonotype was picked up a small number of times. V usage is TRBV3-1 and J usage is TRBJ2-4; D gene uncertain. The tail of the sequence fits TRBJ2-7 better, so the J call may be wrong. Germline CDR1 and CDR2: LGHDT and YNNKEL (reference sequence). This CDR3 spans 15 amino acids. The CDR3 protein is CASSQSESSYYEQYF. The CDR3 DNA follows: TGTGCCAGCAGCCAAAGCGAGTCCAGCTACTACGAGCAGTACTTC.

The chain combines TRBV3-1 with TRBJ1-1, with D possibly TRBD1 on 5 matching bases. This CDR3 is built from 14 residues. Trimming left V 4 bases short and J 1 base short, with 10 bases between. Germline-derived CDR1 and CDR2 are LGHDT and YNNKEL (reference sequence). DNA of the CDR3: TGTGCCAGCAGCCGGGTCAGGGCGAACACTGAAGCTTTCTTT. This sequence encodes CASSRVRANTEAFF. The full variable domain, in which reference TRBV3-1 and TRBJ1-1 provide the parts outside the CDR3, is DTAVSQTPKYLVTQMGNDKSIKCEQNLGHDTMYWYKQDSKKFLKIMFSYNNKELIINETVPNRFSPKSPDKAHLNLHINSLELGDSAVYFCASSRVRANTEAFFGQGTRLTVV.

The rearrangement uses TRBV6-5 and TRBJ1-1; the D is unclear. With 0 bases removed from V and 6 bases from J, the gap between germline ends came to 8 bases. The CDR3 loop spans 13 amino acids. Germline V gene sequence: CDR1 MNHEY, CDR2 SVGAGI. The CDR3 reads CASSYSRLAEAFF. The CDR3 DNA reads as TGTGCCAGCAGTTACTCGAGGCTGGCTGAAGCTTTCTTT.

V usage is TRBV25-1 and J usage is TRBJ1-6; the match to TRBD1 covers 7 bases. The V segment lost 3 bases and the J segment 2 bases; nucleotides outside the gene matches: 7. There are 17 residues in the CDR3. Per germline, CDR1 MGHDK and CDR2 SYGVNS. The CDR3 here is CASSDRRQGPYNSPLHF. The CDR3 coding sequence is TGTGCCAGCAGTGACAGAAGACAGGGTCCCTATAATTCACCCCTCCACTTT.

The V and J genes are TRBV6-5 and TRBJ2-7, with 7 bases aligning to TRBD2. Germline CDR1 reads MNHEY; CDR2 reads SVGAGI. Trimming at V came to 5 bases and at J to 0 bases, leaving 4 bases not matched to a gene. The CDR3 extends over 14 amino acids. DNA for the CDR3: TGTGCCAGCAGTCGAGCGGGACGCTCCTACGAGCAGTACTTC. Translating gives CASSRAGRSYEQYF.

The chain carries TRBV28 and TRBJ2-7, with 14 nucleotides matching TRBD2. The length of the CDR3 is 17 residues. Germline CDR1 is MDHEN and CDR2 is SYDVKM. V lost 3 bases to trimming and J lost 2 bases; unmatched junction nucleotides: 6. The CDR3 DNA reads TGTGCCAGCAGTTTGGGGACTAGCGGGAGAGGGACCTACGAGCAGTACTTC. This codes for CASSLGTSGRGTYEQYF.

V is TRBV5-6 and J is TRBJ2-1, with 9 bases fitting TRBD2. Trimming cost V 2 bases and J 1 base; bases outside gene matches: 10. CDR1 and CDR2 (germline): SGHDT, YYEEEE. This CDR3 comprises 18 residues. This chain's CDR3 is CASSLGTSPQLSYNEQFF. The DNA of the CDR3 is TGTGCCAGCAGCTTAGGGACTAGCCCCCAACTGTCCTACAATGAGCAGTTCTTC.

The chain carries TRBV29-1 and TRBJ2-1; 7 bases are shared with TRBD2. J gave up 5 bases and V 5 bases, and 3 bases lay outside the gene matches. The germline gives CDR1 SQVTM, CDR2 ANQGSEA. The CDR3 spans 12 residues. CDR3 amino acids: CSVTSANNEQFF. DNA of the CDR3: TGCAGCGTTACTAGCGCGAACAATGAGCAGTTCTTC.

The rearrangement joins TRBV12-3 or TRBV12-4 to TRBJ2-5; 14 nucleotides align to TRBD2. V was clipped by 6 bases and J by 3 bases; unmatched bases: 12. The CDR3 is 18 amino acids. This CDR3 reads CASSPPNPTSGGEETQYF. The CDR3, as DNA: TGTGCCAGCAGCCCTCCGAACCCGACTAGCGGGGGGGAAGAGACCCAGTACTTC.

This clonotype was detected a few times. The CDR3: CASSEEAPNTQYF. The CDR3 nucleotides read TGTGCCAGCAGTGAAGAGGCCCCTAATACGCAGTATTTT. J is TRBJ2-3 and V is TRBV6-1; D unclear. The V end lost 1 base, the J end lost 7 bases, and 9 bases lay between the germline ends. Germline V gene sequence: CDR1 MNHNS, CDR2 SASEGT. The CDR3 length is 13 residues.